The clone carrying this T cell receptor (beta chain) was counted at least ten times. Its target is not known. Trimming took off 0 bases at V and 7 bases at J, with 4 bases between the two ends. Germline CDR1 and CDR2: DFQATT and SNEGSKA (reference sequence). The CDR3 extends over 11 amino acids. Described time point: newly diagnosed GD, antithyroid drugs for less than 3 months. PBMCs provided the RNA from which the TCR library was made. The peripheral blood volume drawn was 8.5 to 9 milliliters, and it was collected into EDTA tubes. TCR beta libraries were built with iRepertoire HTBI primers and Arm-PCR of CDR3 regions. One entry per CDR3 protein results from TCRdb running MiXCR on the multiplex PCR reads. The sample lists 400,000 to 500,000 distinct CDR3 sequences; 12% to 15% were seen once. This record comes from a study of regulatory T cells in long-lasting Graves disease. As for the study in general: Antithyroid drug use was under 3 months in newly diagnosed Graves' patients. Overall study results and limits: TCR diversity was lower in persistent than newly diagnosed Graves' disease.

A further study also used this sample, focusing on T cells in Graves' hyperthyroidism and ophthalmopathy.

The sequencing here drew on peripheral blood mononuclear cells (PBMCs), taken at new diagnosis, from a patient treated with antithyroid drugs. This clonotype was obtained from a woman aged 45-60 years with Graves disease. V gene TRBV20-1 combines with J gene TRBJ2-1; D unclear. For the CDR3, the DNA is TGCAGTGCTAGAGATCAGAATGAGCAGTTCTTC. Protein sequence: CSARDQNEQFF.